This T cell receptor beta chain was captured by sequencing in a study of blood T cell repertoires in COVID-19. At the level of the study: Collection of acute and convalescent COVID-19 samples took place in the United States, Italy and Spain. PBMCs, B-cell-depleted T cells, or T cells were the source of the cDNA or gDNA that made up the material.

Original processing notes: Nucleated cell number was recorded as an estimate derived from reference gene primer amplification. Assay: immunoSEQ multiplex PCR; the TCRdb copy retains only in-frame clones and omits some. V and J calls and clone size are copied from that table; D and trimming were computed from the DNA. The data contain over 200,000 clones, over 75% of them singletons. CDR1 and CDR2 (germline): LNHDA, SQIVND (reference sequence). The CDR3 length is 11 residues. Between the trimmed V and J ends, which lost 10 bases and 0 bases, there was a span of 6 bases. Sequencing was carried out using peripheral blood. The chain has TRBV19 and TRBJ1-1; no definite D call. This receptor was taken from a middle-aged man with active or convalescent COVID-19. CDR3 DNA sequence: TGTGCCACCTACTTGAACACTGAAGCTTTCTTT. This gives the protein CATYLNTEAFF.